The clone carrying this T cell receptor beta chain was seen only a few times. This sample was included in a study of CD8+ T cells in alopecia areata. Reverse transcribed after extraction, RNA yielded cDNA as the sequencing template. The data were produced by immunoSEQ multiplex PCR, yet TCRdb's version contains in-frame clones alone and is incomplete. Of 250,000 or so clones listed, 67% are singletons. The TCR comes from a human donor with alopecia areata. The input for sequencing was CD4+ T cells sorted from blood, taken at week 0.

Written as DNA, the CDR3 is TGCAGCGTAGAAACAACAGATACGCAGTATTTT. This sequence encodes CSVETTDTQYF. The V call is TRBV29-1, the J call TRBJ2-3; D is undetermined. V lost 6 bases to trimming and J lost 3 bases, with 7 bases between them. Germline V gives CDR1 SQVTM, CDR2 ANQGSEA. The CDR3 contains 11 residues.